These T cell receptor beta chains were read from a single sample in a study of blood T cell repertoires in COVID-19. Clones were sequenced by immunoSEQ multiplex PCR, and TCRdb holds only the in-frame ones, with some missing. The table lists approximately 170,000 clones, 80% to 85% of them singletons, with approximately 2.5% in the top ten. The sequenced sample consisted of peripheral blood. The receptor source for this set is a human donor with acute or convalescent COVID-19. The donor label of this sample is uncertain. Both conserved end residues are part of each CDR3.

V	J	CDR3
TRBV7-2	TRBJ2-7	CASCFGLAGDEQYF
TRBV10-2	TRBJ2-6	CASSDLLGLSSGANVLTF
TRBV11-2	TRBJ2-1	CASSQARRNEQFF
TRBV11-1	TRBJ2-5	CASSEVMGLGETQYF
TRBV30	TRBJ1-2	CASPRRGEYGYTF
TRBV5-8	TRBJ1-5	CASSDGQGSNQPQHF
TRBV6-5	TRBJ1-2	CASKGQSSYGYTF
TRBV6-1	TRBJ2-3	CASSGAGQGLTDTQYF
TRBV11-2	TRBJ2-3	CASSLAPLQGDTQYF
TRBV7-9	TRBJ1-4	CASSLGETAVNEKLFF
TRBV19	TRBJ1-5	CASSRTEGKGNQPQHF
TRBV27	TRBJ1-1	CASSRTGGLGAFF
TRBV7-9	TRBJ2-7	CASSPGLVYEQYF
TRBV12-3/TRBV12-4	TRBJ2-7	CASSFLGPEQYF
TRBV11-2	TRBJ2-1	CASSLDNGMDEQFF
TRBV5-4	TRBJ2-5	CASTQIGTGGKETQYF
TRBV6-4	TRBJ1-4	CASQRCANEKLFF
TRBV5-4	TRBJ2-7	CASSLDIVASGEYEQYF
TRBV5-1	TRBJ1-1	CASSLGALSNTEAFF
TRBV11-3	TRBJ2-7	CASSPGQGYEQYF
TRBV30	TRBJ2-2	CAWSVGGGVTGELFF
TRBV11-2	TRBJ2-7	CASSSSGTGGFSEQYF
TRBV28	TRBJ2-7	CATQGSLGYEQYF
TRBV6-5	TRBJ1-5	CASKDLSNQPQHF
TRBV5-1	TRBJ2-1	CASSLGSLAGKYNEQFF
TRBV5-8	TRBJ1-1	CASSLALGAGNTEAFF
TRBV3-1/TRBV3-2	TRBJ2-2	CASSQGRDGAGELFF
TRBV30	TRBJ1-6	CAKGQDNSPLHF
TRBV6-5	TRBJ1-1	CASGVSGLSGEAFF
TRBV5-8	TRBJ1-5	CASSPGQGVGQPQHF
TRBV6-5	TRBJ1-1	CASSWDTNTEAFF
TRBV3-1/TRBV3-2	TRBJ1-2	CASSQVSRGKGYGYTF
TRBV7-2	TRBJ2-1	CASSLGLPGYNEQFF